The T cell receptor (beta chain) described here comes from a study of T cell responses to AZD1222 COVID-19 vaccine. To note about this clone: Its antigen is currently unknown.

Using immunoSEQ multiplex PCR, the repertoire was profiled, and TCRdb retains in-frame clones only, with some absent. This sample has around 100,000 clones, with about 93% found just once. Germline lookup yields CDR1 KGHDR and CDR2 SFDVKD. Trimming cost V 7 bases and J 7 bases, with 7 bases left between them. There are 11 residues in the CDR3. Overall study results and limits: Vaccine-associated CD4 TCRs spanned spike, dominant at 160-218 and 743-854.

The chain carries TRBV24-1 and TRBJ2-1; D uncertain. This receptor was identified in an adult in good health. The sequencing here drew on peripheral blood, taken on day 0 of AZD1222 vaccination. The CDR3 nucleotides read TGTGCCACCAGGGAGAGTAATGAGCAGTTCTTC. Amino acids: CATRESNEQFF.